The 22 T cell receptor beta chains below all came from one sample that was sequenced in a study of CD8 T cells in ankylosing spondylitis. TCRdb re-called the 5' RACE reads through MiXCR, storing one row per CDR3 protein. The repertoire holds around 53,000 distinct CDR3 sequences, with approximately 7.4% as singletons. Sequenced input: blood, either unsorted or a sorted T cell fraction (not recorded which). The receptors here all came from a female donor with ankylosing spondylitis or in good health (not recorded which).

Only a few counts were recorded for this clonotype. This chain uses TRBV5-6 with TRBJ2-1, with D maybe TRBD2 (5 bases). CDR1 and CDR2 (germline): SGHDT, YYEEEE. V lost 4 bases and J 11 bases, leaving 13 bases between the germline ends. This CDR3 is built from 12 residues. The chain's CDR3 is CASSPSGLQQFF. The CDR3 region has the DNA TGTGCCAGCAGCCCGTCAGGACTTCAGCAGTTCTTC.

The table lists this clonotype with a few counts. This sequence joins TRBV7-9 and TRBJ2-1; maybe TRBD2 (5 bases). V lost 1 base, J lost 7 bases, and 5 bases lay in between. Germline V CDR1 and CDR2: SEHNR, FQNEAQ (reference sequence). The CDR3 consists of 12 residues. Written as DNA, the CDR3 is TGTGCCAGCAGCTTAGGGGAGAATGAGCAGTTCTTC. Its protein is CASSLGENEQFF.

The table lists this clonotype with many counts. The V call is TRBV5-1, the J call TRBJ1-6, with a possible D match to TRBD1 (5 bases). CDR1 is SGHRS and CDR2 is YFSETQ in the germline V gene. The V and J ends lost 0 bases and 6 bases respectively, with 7 bases between them. This CDR3 is built from 14 residues. The CDR3 reads CASSLEGPNSPLHF. CDR3 nucleotides: TGCGCCAGCAGCTTGGAGGGGCCTAATTCACCCCTCCACTTT.

This clonotype has at least ten counts. The chain joins TRBV5-6 to TRBJ2-5; 9 bases agree with TRBD2. Germline loops: CDR1 SGHDT, CDR2 YYEEEE. CDR3 length equals 16 residues. V shed 3 bases and J 5 bases; nucleotides not matched to a gene: 11. In DNA, the CDR3 is TGTGCCAGCAGCTCCTCTAGCGGGGATCGTCTCGAGACCCAGTACTTC. The encoded protein is CASSSSSGDRLETQYF.

This clonotype occurred many times. This chain connects TRBV24-1 to TRBJ2-7; D is ambiguous. CDR1 is KGHDR and CDR2 is SFDVKD in the germline V gene. The CDR3 contains 15 residues. V lost 9 bases, J lost 3 bases, and 20 bases lay in between. CDR3 protein: CATLRWRVRVYEQYF. CDR3 nucleotides: TGTGCCACCCTGAGGTGGCGAGTTAGAGTCTACGAGCAGTACTTC.

The CDR3 spells CASSSRLAGEQFF. The CDR3 DNA follows: TGTGCCAGCAGCTCAAGACTAGCGGGGGAGCAGTTCTTC. The chain joins TRBV7-3 to TRBJ2-1; 11 positions match TRBD2. There are 13 residues in the CDR3. J was trimmed by 10 bases and V by 4 bases; bases with no gene match: 3. Germline loops: CDR1 SGHTA, CDR2 FQGTGA. Combining the CDR3 with reference TRBV7-3 and TRBJ2-1 gives the whole variable domain GAGVSQTPSNKVTEKGKYVELRCDPISGHTALYWYRQSLGQGPEFLIYFQGTGAADDSGLPNDRFFAVRPEGSVSTLKIQRTERGDSAVYLCASSSRLAGEQFFGPGTRLTVL.

At least ten counts were recorded for this clonotype. This sequence joins TRBV7-3 and TRBJ2-1; D gene ambiguous. The ends were cut back, 3 bases at V and 4 bases at J, with 7 bases in the middle. The CDR3 has 13 residues. Germline CDR1 and CDR2: SGHTA and FQGTGA. DNA of the CDR3: TGTGCCAGCAGCTTCGCTACTTACAATGAGCAGTTCTTC. Translated: CASSFATYNEQFF.

This clonotype was seen at least ten times. This chain uses TRBV24-1 with TRBJ1-5, with D hard to call. This CDR3 contains 14 residues. The V end lost 2 bases, the J end lost 5 bases, and 9 bases lay between the germline ends. Germline-derived CDR1 and CDR2 are KGHDR and SFDVKD. Here the CDR3 reads CATSDSGIYQPQHF. In DNA form, the CDR3 reads TGTGCCACCAGTGATTCGGGCATATATCAGCCCCAGCATTTT.

In this sample, this clonotype turned up a few times. V is TRBV20-1 and J is TRBJ1-2; D might be TRBD1 (5 bases). V was cut by 0 bases and J by 3 bases, with 14 bases left in between. The germline gives CDR1 DFQATT, CDR2 SNEGSKA (reference sequence). CDR3 length: 15 residues. CDR3 sequence reads: CSARDQKGWDYGYTF. The CDR3 nucleotides are TGCAGTGCTAGAGATCAGAAGGGGTGGGACTATGGCTACACCTTC.

The rearrangement links TRBV7-9 to TRBJ1-2; D is undetermined. The ends were cut back, 7 bases at V and 8 bases at J, with 17 bases in the middle. CDR1 is SEHNR, CDR2 FQNEAQ, per germline (reference sequence). The CDR3 length is 13 residues. DNA for the CDR3: TGTGCCAGCACCCCCCCGTGGGCTATAGGCTACACCTTC. Translating it yields CASTPPWAIGYTF.

This clonotype was seen at least ten times. V is TRBV12-3 or TRBV12-4 and J is TRBJ1-1; the match to TRBD1 covers 10 bases. V lost 9 bases, J lost 1 base, and 5 bases stayed unmatched. This CDR3 comprises 14 residues. CDR3 protein: CASQRQGANTEAFF. The CDR3 DNA reads TGTGCCAGTCAGAGACAGGGGGCGAACACTGAAGCTTTCTTT.

This clonotype was detected only a few times. The chain links TRBV7-9 to TRBJ2-3; weak D call: TRBD1 (6 bases). Germline loops: CDR1 SEHNR, CDR2 FQNEAQ (reference sequence). The V gene lost 2 bases and the J gene lost 2 bases, with 14 bases spanning the gap. The CDR3 loop spans 16 amino acids. The CDR3: CASSLRAGTNTDTQYF. The CDR3 nucleotides read TGTGCCAGCAGCTTAAGGGCCGGGACAAACACAGATACGCAGTATTTT.

This clonotype was seen repeatedly, ten times or more. V is TRBV11-1 and J is TRBJ1-2; no clear D. The V end was cut by 5 bases, the J end by 3 bases, with 10 bases between. The CDR3 is 13 amino acids. The germline V gene has CDR1 SGHAT and CDR2 FQDESV (reference sequence). The CDR3 region is CASSEEGDYGYTF. DNA of the CDR3: TGTGCCAGCAGCGAGGAGGGAGACTATGGCTACACCTTC. Combining the CDR3 with reference TRBV11-1 and TRBJ1-2 gives the whole variable domain EAEVAQSPRYKITEKSQAVAFWCDPISGHATLYWYRQILGQGPELLVQFQDESVVDDSQLPKDRFSAERLKGVDSTLKIQPAELGDSAMYLCASSEEGDYGYTFGSGTRLTVV.

This clonotype appeared many times. The gene calls are TRBV7-8 and TRBJ2-5; D is perhaps TRBD1 or TRBD2 (6 bases each). The V end lost 0 bases, the J end lost 2 bases, and 13 bases lay between the germline ends. The V gene's germline CDR1 is SGHVS and CDR2 FQNEAQ. The CDR3 is 16 residues long. This CDR3 is CASSLAEGVVQETQYF. The CDR3 DNA reads TGTGCCAGCAGCTTAGCGGAGGGGGTAGTGCAAGAGACCCAGTACTTC.

The sample holds a few counts of this clonotype. This chain connects TRBV14 to TRBJ2-2; 7 bases map to TRBD1. The CDR3 has 15 amino acids. Per germline, CDR1 SGHDN and CDR2 FVKESK. The junction had 6 bases not matched to a gene; V was cut back by 4 bases and J by 4 bases. The CDR3 nucleotides are TGTGCCAGCAGCCCCCGACAGGGCTTCACCGGGGAGCTGTTTTTT. Its protein product is CASSPRQGFTGELFF.

This clonotype was observed at least ten times. The chain uses TRBV3-1 and TRBJ2-3; the D is unclear. The germline V gene encodes CDR1 LGHDT and CDR2 YNNKEL (reference sequence). This CDR3 comprises 13 residues. The V end was cut by 2 bases, the J end by 0 bases, with 3 bases between. CDR3 region: CASSQFSTDTQYF. The CDR3 nucleotides are TGTGCCAGCAGCCAATTTAGCACAGATACGCAGTATTTT.

This clonotype was seen ten or more times. The chain combines TRBV18 with TRBJ2-1; D assignment may be TRBD1 or TRBD2 (5 bases each). The CDR3 consists of 12 residues. V was clipped by 3 bases and J by 7 bases, with 7 bases between them. CDR1 and CDR2 (germline): KGHSH, LQKENI. The chain's CDR3 is CASSPRENEQFF. DNA of the CDR3: TGTGCCAGCTCACCCAGGGAGAATGAGCAGTTCTTC.

This clonotype was found many times. The chain uses TRBV5-1 and TRBJ1-1; a weak D match, TRBD1 (5 bases). The germline V gene encodes CDR1 SGHRS and CDR2 YFSETQ. V was cut by 4 bases and J by 10 bases, with 14 bases left in between. The CDR3 has 12 amino acids. CDR3 bases: TGCGCCAGCAGCACAGGCGGTTGTCCAGCTTTCTTT. As protein: CASSTGGCPAFF.

This clonotype was picked up many times. J is TRBJ1-1 and V is TRBV5-1; D call uncertain. V was trimmed by 0 bases and J by 0 bases, leaving 6 bases between them. Looked up from germline, CDR1 is SGHRS and CDR2 is YFSETQ. This CDR3 has 14 residues. CDR3: CASSLGFMNTEAFF. DNA for the CDR3: TGCGCCAGCAGCTTGGGATTTATGAACACTGAAGCTTTCTTT.

This clonotype was counted at least ten times. The chain is built from TRBV15 and TRBJ2-2; a weak D match, TRBD1 (6 bases). CDR3 length equals 14 residues. The V end lost 3 bases, the J end lost 7 bases, and 12 bases lay between the germline ends. Germline loops: CDR1 LNHNV, CDR2 YYDKDF (reference sequence). The CDR3 region has the DNA TGTGCCACCAGCAGTGAACAGGGAATCGGGGAGCTGTTTTTT. The encoded protein is CATSSEQGIGELFF. Complete variable domain (other parts from reference TRBV15 and TRBJ2-2): DAMVIQNPRYQVTQFGKPVTLSCSQTLNHNVMYWYQQKSSQAPKLLFHYYDKDFNNEADTPDNFQSRRPNTSFCFLDIRSPGLGDTAMYLCATSSEQGIGELFFGEGSRLTVL.

This clonotype was seen many times. The gene calls are TRBV5-1 and TRBJ2-2; 7 bases fit TRBD1. The CDR3 contains 15 residues. V lost 7 bases, J lost 0 bases, and 6 bases stayed unmatched. Germline CDR1 is SGHRS and CDR2 is YFSETQ. CDR3 sequence: CASGRDSANTGELFF. The DNA of the CDR3 is TGCGCCAGCGGACGGGACAGCGCGAACACCGGGGAGCTGTTTTTT.

The V call is TRBV5-1, the J call TRBJ2-3, with a possible D match to TRBD1 (6 bases). The CDR3 covers 14 residues. V dropped 4 bases and J dropped 3 bases, with 12 bases sitting between them. CDR1 SGHRS and CDR2 YFSETQ come from the germline V gene. The CDR3 is CASSQGQRTDTQYF. CDR3 coding DNA: TGCGCCAGCAGCCAAGGACAGAGAACAGATACGCAGTATTTT. Supplemented by reference TRBV5-1 and TRBJ2-3, the full variable domain reads KAGVTQTPRYLIKTRGQQVTLSCSPISGHRSVSWYQQTPGQGLQFLFEYFSETQRNKGNFPGRFSGRQFSNSRSEMNVSTLELGDSALYLCASSQGQRTDTQYFGPGTRLTVL.